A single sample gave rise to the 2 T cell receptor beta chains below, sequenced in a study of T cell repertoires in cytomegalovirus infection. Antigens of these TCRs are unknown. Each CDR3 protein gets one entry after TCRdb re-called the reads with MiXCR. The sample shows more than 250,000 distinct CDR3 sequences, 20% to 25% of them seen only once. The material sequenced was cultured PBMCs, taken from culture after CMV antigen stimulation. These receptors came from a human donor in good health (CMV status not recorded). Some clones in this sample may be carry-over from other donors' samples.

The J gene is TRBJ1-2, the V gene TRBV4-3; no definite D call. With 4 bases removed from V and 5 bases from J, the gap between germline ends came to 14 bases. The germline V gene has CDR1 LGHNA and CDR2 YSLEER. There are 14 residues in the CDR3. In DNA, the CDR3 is TGCGCCAGCAGCCCTACAACCGGGAGATATGGCTACACCTTC. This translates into CASSPTTGRYGYTF.

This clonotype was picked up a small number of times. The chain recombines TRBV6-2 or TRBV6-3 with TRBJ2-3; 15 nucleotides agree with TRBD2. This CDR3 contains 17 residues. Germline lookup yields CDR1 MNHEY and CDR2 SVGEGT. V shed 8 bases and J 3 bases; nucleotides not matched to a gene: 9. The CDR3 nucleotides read TGTGCCAGCGAATCAACCGGGACTAGCGGGGGGACAGATACGCAGTATTTT. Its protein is CASESTGTSGGTDTQYF.